The rows below give T cell receptor beta chains drawn from one sample of a study of technical replicates of blood from a handful of donors. Sequenced by immunoSEQ multiplex PCR; TCRdb stores in-frame clones only, minus some. The repertoire consists of approximately 88,000 clones, with about 97% occurring once and the leading ten covering approximately 0.32%. Sequenced input: T cells isolated from PBMCs. The receptors shown here come from a human donor in good health. The CDR3 runs from the conserved cysteine through the conserved F or W. D genes are given only for firm matches. For some rows the clone size is stated as once, few or many, or as a class when expanded; others skip it.

d_call,j_call,clone_size,v_call,cdr3_aa,cdr3_nt
NA,TRBJ2-7,NA,TRBV11-2,CASSPPRGTHEQYF,TGTGCCAGCAGCCCGCCCAGGGGCACACACGAGCAGTACTTC
TRBD1,TRBJ2-7,NA,TRBV7-9,CASSPRDRESYEQYF,TGTGCCAGCAGCCCCCGGGACAGGGAATCCTACGAGCAGTACTTC
NA,TRBJ1-2,NA,TRBV6-5,CASTADFYGYTF,TGTGCCAGCACGGCGGATTTCTATGGCTACACCTTC
TRBD2,TRBJ2-2,NA,TRBV4-1,CASSQTSGRPGGSGTGELFF,TGCGCCAGCAGCCAAACTAGCGGGAGGCCGGGGGGATCGGGCACCGGGGAGCTGTTTTTT
TRBD1,TRBJ2-7,NA,TRBV5-4,CASSLGQGVREQYF,TGTGCCAGCAGCTTGGGCCAGGGGGTTCGTGAGCAGTACTTC
NA,TRBJ2-5,NA,TRBV4-1,CASSQVSRETQYF,TGCGCCAGCAGCCAAGTATCCAGAGAGACCCAGTACTTC
NA,TRBJ2-1,NA,TRBV7-9,CASSFTSSYNEQFF,TGTGCCAGCAGCTTTACTAGCTCCTACAATGAGCAGTTCTTC
TRBD1,TRBJ1-1,NA,TRBV29-1,CSEQGGADTEAFF,TGCAGCGAACAAGGGGGCGCGGACACTGAAGCTTTCTTT
NA,TRBJ1-4,NA,TRBV2,CASRDLQEPGLLGEKLFF,TGTGCCAGCAGGGACCTTCAAGAACCAGGGCTGTTAGGGGAAAAACTGTTTTTT
NA,TRBJ2-7,NA,TRBV6-5,CASSGWTNAYEQYF,TGTGCCAGCAGTGGTTGGACAAACGCCTACGAGCAGTACTTC
NA,TRBJ2-3,NA,TRBV10-1,CASSEWSEDSDTQYF,TGCGCCAGCAGTGAGTGGAGCGAGGACTCGGATACGCAGTATTTT
NA,TRBJ2-7,once,TRBV18,CASSPPGNLEQYF,TGTGCCAGCTCACCACCGGGCAACCTCGAGCAGTACTTC
NA,TRBJ1-1,NA,TRBV14,CASSRLRGSTEAFF,TGTGCCAGCAGCCGACTCCGGGGGAGCACTGAAGCTTTCTTT
NA,TRBJ2-2,once,TRBV7-3,CASSRPTGELFF,TGTGCCAGCAGCCGTCCCACCGGGGAGCTGTTTTTT
NA,TRBJ2-1,NA,TRBV7-9,CASSLMDYEGEQFF,TGTGCCAGCAGCTTAATGGATTATGAGGGTGAGCAGTTCTTC
NA,TRBJ2-1,NA,TRBV14,CASSLIPRGNEQFF,TGTGCCAGCAGCCTAATCCCCAGGGGTAATGAGCAGTTCTTC
TRBD1,TRBJ1-2,once,TRBV6-1,CASNSGQGGRYGYTF,TGTGCCAGCAATTCGGGACAGGGCGGACGCTATGGCTACACCTTC
NA,TRBJ1-5,NA,TRBV6-5,CASSKGGQPQHF,TGTGCCAGCAGTAAAGGGGGTCAGCCCCAGCATTTT
NA,TRBJ2-1,NA,TRBV5-1,CASSPRRSSYNEQFF,TGCGCCAGCAGCCCTAGACGGAGCTCCTACAATGAGCAGTTCTTC
NA,TRBJ2-3,NA,TRBV27,CASSDRQGRETDTQYF,TGTGCCAGCAGTGACCGACAGGGGAGGGAGACAGATACGCAGTATTTT
TRBD1,TRBJ2-3,NA,TRBV20-1,CRDRATDTQYF,TGCAGGGACAGGGCGACAGATACGCAGTATTTT
TRBD1,TRBJ2-2,NA,TRBV19,CASSTGQGNTGELFF,TGTGCCAGTAGTACCGGACAGGGGAACACCGGGGAGCTGTTTTTT
TRBD1,TRBJ1-2,NA,TRBV19,CASSMQGARYGYTF,TGTGCCAGTAGTATGCAGGGGGCGCGCTATGGCTACACCTTC
NA,TRBJ2-2,NA,TRBV28,CASLGGGTNTGELFF,TGTGCCAGCCTGGGTGGGGGGACTAACACCGGGGAGCTGTTTTTT
TRBD1,TRBJ1-1,few,TRBV7-8,CASSSRDRDFTEAFF,TGTGCCAGCAGTTCCCGGGACAGGGATTTCACTGAAGCTTTCTTT
TRBD1,TRBJ1-5,NA,TRBV7-8,CASSLVRGQNQPQHF,TGTGCCAGCAGCTTAGTCAGGGGGCAGAATCAGCCCCAGCATTTT
NA,TRBJ1-1,few,TRBV5-4,CASRTTGKTEAFF,TGTGCCAGCAGGACTACAGGGAAGACTGAAGCTTTCTTT